The 20 T cell receptor beta chains given below trace back to one sample, sequenced in a study of T cells in narcolepsy. TCRdb's copy holds only in-frame clones and misses some; the assay was immunoSEQ multiplex PCR. The sample holds over 40,000 clones, approximately 88% seen once. The sample was CD45RA- memory CD4+ T cells from PBMCs. These receptors all stem from a human donor with narcolepsy.

The rearrangement uses TRBV6-5 and TRBJ2-2, with D possibly called TRBD1 or TRBD2 (5 bases each). Trimming cost V 8 bases and J 0 bases, with 13 bases left between them. CDR3 size: 15 residues. Germline V gene lookup returns CDR1 MNHEY and CDR2 SVGAGI. The CDR3 DNA sequence: TGTGCCAGCCAATCGGGGCGGACGAACACCGGGGAGCTGTTTTTT. Its protein is CASQSGRTNTGELFF.

The gene calls are TRBV10-3 and TRBJ2-3, with 9 bases fitting TRBD2. Germline CDR1 and CDR2: ENHRY and SYGVKD. Losses at the gene ends were 9 bases for V and 6 bases for J; bases not matched to a gene: 4. The CDR3 spans 12 residues. Here the CDR3 DNA reads TGTGCCATGGCGGGAGGGTCGGATACGCAGTATTTT. This encodes CAMAGGSDTQYF.

This sequence joins TRBV29-1 and TRBJ2-5, with D possibly being TRBD2 (5 bases). Germline CDR1 and CDR2: SQVTM and ANQGSEA. V dropped 8 bases and J dropped 4 bases, with 17 bases sitting between them. The CDR3 is made up of 13 amino acids. The CDR3 loop is CSPRAAYRETQYF. The CDR3 bases are TGCAGCCCCCGAGCGGCCTACAGAGAGACCCAGTACTTC.

V gene TRBV6-1 combines with J gene TRBJ1-2; 7 bases line up with TRBD1. This CDR3 is 14 amino acids long. From germline, CDR1 is MNHNS and CDR2 SASEGT. V lost 6 bases to trimming and J lost 3 bases; unmatched junction nucleotides: 7. In DNA form, the CDR3 reads TGTGCCAGCAGACAGGGACAGTCGGACTATGGCTACACCTTC. Its translation: CASRQGQSDYGYTF.

The gene calls are TRBV7-7 and TRBJ2-5, with D perhaps TRBD1 or TRBD2 (6 bases each). The V gene lost 0 bases and the J gene lost 2 bases, with 7 bases spanning the gap. The CDR3 spans 14 residues. Germline values: CDR1 SSHAT, CDR2 FNYEAQ (reference sequence). In nucleotides, the CDR3 is TGTGCCAGCAGCTTAGCAGGGGGGCAAGAGACCCAGTACTTC. Its translation: CASSLAGGQETQYF.

V is TRBV6-5 and J is TRBJ2-1; a possible D gene is TRBD1 (6 bases). The ends were cut back, 1 base at V and 7 bases at J, with 11 bases in the middle. The CDR3 runs to 14 residues. Germline V lookup: CDR1 MNHEY, CDR2 SVGAGI. For the CDR3, the DNA is TGTGCCAGCAGTTACTTTAAACAGGGAAATGAGCAGTTCTTC. This codes for CASSYFKQGNEQFF.

The chain recombines TRBV19 with TRBJ1-2; 7 bases map to TRBD1. The trim removed 5 bases at V and 0 bases at J, leaving 9 bases unmatched. The germline gives CDR1 LNHDA, CDR2 SQIVND (reference sequence). This CDR3 contains 16 residues. Written as DNA, the CDR3 is TGTGCCAGTAGTCCCAATCACAGGGGCTCTAACTATGGCTACACCTTC. As protein: CASSPNHRGSNYGYTF.

This clone was recorded a few times. V and J are TRBV27 and TRBJ1-3; perhaps TRBD1 as D (6 bases). Deletions cut 4 bases from V and 1 base from J, with 8 bases between. This CDR3 is built from 14 residues. CDR1 MNHEY and CDR2 SMNVEV come from the germline V gene (reference sequence). The CDR3 reads CASSWTASGNTIYF. The CDR3 coding sequence is TGTGCCAGCAGTTGGACAGCTTCTGGAAACACCATATATTTT.

The chain uses TRBV2 and TRBJ2-3; no firm D call. CDR3 size: 11 residues. The germline gives CDR1 SNHLY, CDR2 FYNNEI. V lost 7 bases and J lost 7, with 9 bases in between. CDR3 nucleotides: TGTGCCAGCAATAATCTGAATACGCAGTATTTT. Its translation: CASNNLNTQYF.

This chain links TRBV5-1 with TRBJ2-7; possible D gene TRBD2, 5 bases. The CDR3 loop spans 15 amino acids. Per germline, CDR1 SGHRS and CDR2 YFSETQ. Trimming removed 0 bases at V and 2 bases at J, with 12 bases between. In DNA form, the CDR3 reads TGCGCCAGCAGCTTGGCGGTGGGAGCTGCCTACGAGCAGTACTTC. The encoded protein is CASSLAVGAAYEQYF.

V is TRBV29-1 and J is TRBJ2-7, with unresolved D. CDR3 length: 13 amino acids. Trimming took 1 base from V and 2 from J, leaving 9 bases between them. The germline V gene has CDR1 SQVTM and CDR2 ANQGSEA. Here the CDR3 reads CSVEGGLTYEQYF. The CDR3 DNA reads as TGCAGCGTTGAAGGTGGTCTGACCTACGAGCAGTACTTC.

Here the CDR3 DNA reads TGTGCCAGCAGTACCAACCTCCCCGCCGGGGGCTACACCTTC. Its protein product is CASSTNLPAGGYTF. This chain links TRBV6-6 with TRBJ1-2; D call uncertain. The germline V gene has CDR1 MNHNY and CDR2 SVGAGI (reference sequence). CDR3 length equals 14 residues. The V and J ends lost 5 bases and 8 bases respectively, with 18 bases between them.

With respect to this clone: At one boundary the junction diverges from the germline segment, which might be a read error. Here the CDR3 reads CVSSSTWEGTRTADTQYF. The DNA of the CDR3 is TGTGTCAGCAGCTCCACCTGGGAGGGGACTAGGACGGCAGATACGCAGTATTTT. V gene TRBV9 combines with J gene TRBJ2-3; 8 nucleotides match TRBD2. This CDR3 region has 18 residues. CDR1 is SGDLS, CDR2 YYNGEE, per germline.

The V and J genes are TRBV18 and TRBJ2-7; D might be TRBD1 (5 bases). The ends were cut back, 2 bases at V and 7 bases at J, with 12 bases in the middle. The CDR3 length is 13 residues. From germline, CDR1 is KGHSH and CDR2 LQKENI. This CDR3 is CASSPSGAREQYF. Here the CDR3 DNA reads TGTGCCAGCTCACCATCTGGGGCGAGGGAGCAGTACTTC.

The rearrangement joins TRBV27 to TRBJ2-3; D not resolved. V lost 2 bases, J lost 1 base, and 1 base lay in between. Germline V lookup: CDR1 MNHEY, CDR2 SMNVEV (reference sequence). This CDR3 is built from 12 residues. The DNA of the CDR3 is TGTGCCAGCAGTTTAGGCACAGATACGCAGTATTTT. Protein sequence: CASSLGTDTQYF.

Only a few counts were recorded for this clone. J is TRBJ1-5 and V is TRBV7-2, with 9 bases fitting TRBD1. The V segment lost 2 bases and the J segment 0 bases; nucleotides outside the gene matches: 11. The CDR3 spans 19 residues. The germline CDR1 and CDR2 sequences are SGHTA and FQGNSA. In DNA form, the CDR3 reads TGTGCCAGCAGCTTAAGGCCAATGACAGGGGGAGTTAGCAATCAGCCCCAGCATTTT. Encoded protein: CASSLRPMTGGVSNQPQHF.

DNA for the CDR3: TGTGCCAGCTCACCACCGCGCACTATGAACACTGAAGCTTTCTTT. Translation: CASSPPRTMNTEAFF. The rearrangement links TRBV18 to TRBJ1-1; no clear D gene. This CDR3 contains 15 residues. V lost 0 bases, J lost 0 bases, and 8 bases lay in between. The germline gives CDR1 KGHSH, CDR2 LQKENI. Together with reference TRBV18 and TRBJ1-1, the CDR3 gives the full variable domain: NAGVMQNPRHLVRRRGQEARLRCSPMKGHSHVYWYRQLPEEGLKFMVYLQKENIIDESGMPKERFSAEFPKEGPSILRIQQVVRGDSAAYFCASSPPRTMNTEAFFGQGTRLTVV.

The chain is built from TRBV5-6 and TRBJ2-1; TRBD2 might be the D (6 bases). CDR3 size: 15 residues. The V and J ends lost 4 bases and 7 bases respectively, with 18 bases between them. CDR1 SGHDT and CDR2 YYEEEE come from the germline V gene. CDR3 residues: CASSGPGLRLNEQFF. The CDR3 DNA is TGTGCCAGCAGCGGGCCGGGACTCCGCCTAAATGAGCAGTTCTTC.

This sequence joins TRBV6-1 and TRBJ1-2, with TRBD1 matching 10 bases. The CDR3 spans 12 residues. Germline assignment: CDR1 MNHNS and CDR2 SASEGT. With V trimmed by 7 bases and J by 7 bases, 3 bases remained unmatched. CDR3 in DNA: TGTGCCAGCACCGGACAGGGGGGTGGCTACACCTTC. Translation gives CASTGQGGGYTF.

Concerning this clone itself: The junction does not match germline at one end; this may be a read error. The chain recombines TRBV7-7 with TRBJ2-2, with D tentatively TRBD2 (7 bases). The CDR3 totals 15 residues. CDR1 is SSHAT and CDR2 is FNYEAQ in the germline V gene (reference sequence). The DNA of the CDR3 is TGTGCTAGCAGCTTAGACGGGGGGCCCACCGGGGAGCTGTTTTTT. Translated, it gives CASSLDGGPTGELFF.